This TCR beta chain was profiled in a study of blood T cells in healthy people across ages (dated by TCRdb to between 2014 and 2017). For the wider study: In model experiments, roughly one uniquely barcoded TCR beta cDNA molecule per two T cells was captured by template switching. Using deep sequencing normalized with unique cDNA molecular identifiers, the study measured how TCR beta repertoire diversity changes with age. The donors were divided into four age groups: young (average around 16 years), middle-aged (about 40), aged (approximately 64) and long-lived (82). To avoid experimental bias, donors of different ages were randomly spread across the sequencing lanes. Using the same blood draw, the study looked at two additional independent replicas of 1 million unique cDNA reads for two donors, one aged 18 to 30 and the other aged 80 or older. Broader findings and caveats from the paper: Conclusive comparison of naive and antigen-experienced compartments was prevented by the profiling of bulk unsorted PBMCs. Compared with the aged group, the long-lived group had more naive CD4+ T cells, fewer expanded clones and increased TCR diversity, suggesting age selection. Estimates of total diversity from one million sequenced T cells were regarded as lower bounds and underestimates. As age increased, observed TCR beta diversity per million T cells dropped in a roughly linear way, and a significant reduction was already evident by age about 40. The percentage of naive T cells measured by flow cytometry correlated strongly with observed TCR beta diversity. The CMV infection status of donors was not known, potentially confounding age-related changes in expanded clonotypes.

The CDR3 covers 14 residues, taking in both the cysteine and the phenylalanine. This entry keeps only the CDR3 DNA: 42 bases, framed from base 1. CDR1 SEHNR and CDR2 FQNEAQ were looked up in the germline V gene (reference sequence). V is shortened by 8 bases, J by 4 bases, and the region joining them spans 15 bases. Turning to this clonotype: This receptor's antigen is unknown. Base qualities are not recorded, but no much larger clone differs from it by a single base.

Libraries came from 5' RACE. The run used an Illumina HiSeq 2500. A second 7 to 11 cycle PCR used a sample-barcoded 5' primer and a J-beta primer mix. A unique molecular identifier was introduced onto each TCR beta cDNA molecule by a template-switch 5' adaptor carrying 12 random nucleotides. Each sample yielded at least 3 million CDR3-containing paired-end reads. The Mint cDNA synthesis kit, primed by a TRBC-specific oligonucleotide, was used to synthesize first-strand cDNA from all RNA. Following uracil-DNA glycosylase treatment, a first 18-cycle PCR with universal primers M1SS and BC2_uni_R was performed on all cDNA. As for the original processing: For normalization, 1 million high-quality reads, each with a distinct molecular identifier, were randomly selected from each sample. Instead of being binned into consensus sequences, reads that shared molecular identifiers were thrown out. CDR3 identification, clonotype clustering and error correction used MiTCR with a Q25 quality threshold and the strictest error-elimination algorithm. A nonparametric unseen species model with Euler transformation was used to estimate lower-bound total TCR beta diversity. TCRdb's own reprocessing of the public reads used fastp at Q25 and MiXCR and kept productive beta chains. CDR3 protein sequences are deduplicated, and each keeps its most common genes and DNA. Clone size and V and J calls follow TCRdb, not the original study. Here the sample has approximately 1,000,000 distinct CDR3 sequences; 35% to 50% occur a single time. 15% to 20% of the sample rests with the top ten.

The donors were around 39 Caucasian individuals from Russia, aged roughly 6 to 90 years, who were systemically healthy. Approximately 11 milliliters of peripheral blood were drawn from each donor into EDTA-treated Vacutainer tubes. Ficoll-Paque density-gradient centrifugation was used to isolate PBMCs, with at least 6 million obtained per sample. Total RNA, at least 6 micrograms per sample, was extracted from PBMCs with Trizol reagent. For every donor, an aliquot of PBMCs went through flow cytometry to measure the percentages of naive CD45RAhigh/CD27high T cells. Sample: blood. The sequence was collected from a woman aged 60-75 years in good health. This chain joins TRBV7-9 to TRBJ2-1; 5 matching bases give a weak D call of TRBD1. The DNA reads TGTGCCAGCGGCCTGGACACCTCATACAATGAGCAGTTCTTC. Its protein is CASGLDTSYNEQFF.